This is a list of T cell receptor beta chains from one sample in a study of shared clonotypes between healthy human individuals. TCRdb's table, derived via immunoSEQ multiplex PCR, lists solely in-frame clones and lacks some. In the table there are 1.4 million or so clones, approximately 98.5% of which are singletons. Sequencing used naive CD4+ T cells sorted from blood. Receptors were obtained from a man younger than 45 in good health. The conserved cysteine and the conserved F or W are not part of the CDR3 here.

v_gene	j_gene	CDR3aa
TRBV5-1	TRBJ1-4	ASSFGAPSGDEKLF
TRBV18	TRBJ2-6	ASSPFKESSGANVLT
TRBV14	TRBJ1-1	ASSHRANRGTEAF
TRBV2	TRBJ2-3	ASSFGQSSTDTQY
TRBV5-1	TRBJ2-7	ASSLGEDRAGEQY
TRBV29-1	TRBJ2-2	SVGPRGANTGELF
TRBV5-1	TRBJ2-5	ASSSIWSGQETQY
TRBV10-1	TRBJ1-2	ASSEQGQVNYGYT
TRBV5-1	TRBJ1-1	ASSSGQPVAEAF
TRBV5-1	TRBJ2-3	ASSLGLAGEDTQY
TRBV5-1	TRBJ2-1	ASSYELNEQF
TRBV27	TRBJ2-6	ATTPGRKESGANVLT
TRBV28	TRBJ2-5	ASSFPGTQETQY
TRBV10-3	TRBJ2-5	ASRAGVNEETQY
TRBV5-4	TRBJ1-1	ASSPQVNTEAF
TRBV15	TRBJ2-1	ATGGDLSSYNEQF
TRBV19	TRBJ1-1	ASSIRRGSNTEAF
TRBV27	TRBJ2-7	ASRRQGPTYEQY
TRBV10-3	TRBJ2-3	AISDSGRGADTQY
TRBV27	TRBJ2-7	ASSPGTGGGQQY
TRBV5-5	TRBJ2-7	ASTHEGLRLDEQY
TRBV30	TRBJ2-3	AWSVGGRSTDTQY
TRBV7-9	TRBJ2-2	ASSLALTGELF